This T cell receptor beta chain appears in the sequencing data of a study of CD8+ T cells in alopecia areata. Following RNA extraction, reverse transcription yielded cDNA that acted as the sequencing template. The repertoire was sequenced with immunoSEQ multiplex PCR; TCRdb's copy has only in-frame clones and lacks some. The sample has about 140,000 clones, approximately 85% seen once; the top ten hold around 25%. Germline CDR1 reads ENHRY; CDR2 reads SYGVKD. This CDR3 contains 14 residues. V dropped 10 bases and J dropped 5 bases, with 18 bases sitting between them. General study points: Patients displayed less clarity in TCR sharing than mice, a finding possibly related to HLA. Normal skin's resident alphabeta T cells are also sequenced in scalp samples. Lesional scalp exceeded normal scalp in clonality, especially in alopecia totalis/universalis.

Sample treatment: oral pan-JAK inhibitor, 5-10 mg twice daily. Lesional scalp punch biopsies and peripheral blood came from alopecia areata patients. This clone was seen more than once but under ten times. Its cognate antigen is unknown. The rearrangement uses TRBV10-3 and TRBJ2-1, with D uncertain. This TCR came from a human donor with alopecia areata. Here the sequenced sample was CD8+ T cells sorted from blood, taken at week 4, from a patient treated with tofacitinib. CDR3 protein: CASRSGKTHNEQFF. CDR3 nucleotide sequence: TGTGCCAGCAGATCAGGCAAAACACACAATGAGCAGTTCTTC.